This TCR beta chain was identified during a study of blood T cell repertoires in COVID-19. Everyone who took part was roughly 18 to 89 years old, and they came from 24 US areas. In assigning cohorts, the study relied on participant-reported clinical history. Two negative PCRs, clearance, or symptom resolution were required of recovered Cohort 3 donors. Study processing details: Estimation of nucleated cell counts was performed using reference gene primer amplification. Repertoires were generated with immunoSEQ multiplex PCR, while TCRdb's copy carries only in-frame clones and drops some. That table is the source of V, J and clone size, and D and trimming were worked out from the DNA. The data contain 150,000 or so clones, roughly 87% of them seen just once; the ten biggest clones take up approximately 6.5%. The CDR3 runs 15 residues. The germline V and J ends were trimmed by 0 bases and 8 bases, with 13 bases remaining between them. Germline values: CDR1 WSHSY, CDR2 SAAADI.

The source material was PBMCs or T cells enriched from blood (not recorded which). The origin of this receptor is a woman aged 45-65 years who had recovered from COVID-19. The chain uses TRBV10-2 and TRBJ1-4; D call uncertain. The CDR3 DNA reads TGCGCCAGCAGTGAGTCCTCGACCACGGGGGAAAAACTGTTTTTT. This encodes CASSESSTTGEKLFF.